This TCR beta chain was sequenced for a study of T cell repertoires in aging, cancer and after chemotherapy. Study-wide points: Across the chemotherapy interval, each cancer cohort showed higher median generation probability, suggesting thymic rebound. In cancer patients, declining TCR diversity with age involved lost richness and lost evenness.

A mixed TRB-A/B primer pool amplified rearranged TRB by multiplex touch-down PCR. TCRdb analysed the multiplex PCR reads with MiXCR anew, one entry per CDR3 protein. The sample yields about 3,000 distinct CDR3 sequences, around 35% seen once. This clonotype has just a few counts. Its antigen remains unidentified. Peripheral blood genomic DNA, not sorted cells or RNA, was the template. This CDR3 spans 15 amino acids. Trimming took 5 bases from V and 1 from J; bases not matched to a gene: 0. The receptor's source is a human donor in good health. The sequenced sample was blood. J is TRBJ2-5 and V is TRBV12-3 or TRBV12-4; 14 bases agree with TRBD2. The CDR3 nucleotides are TGTGCCAGCAGTGGGACTAGCGGGGGCCAAGAGACCCAGTACTTC. Its protein product is CASSGTSGGQETQYF.